The rows below give T cell receptor beta chains drawn from one sample of a study of blood T cell repertoires in COVID-19. Repertoires were generated with immunoSEQ multiplex PCR, while TCRdb's copy carries only in-frame clones and drops some. This table holds a few hundred thousand clones, almost 90% found once. Sequenced input: peripheral blood. Every receptor here comes from a woman aged 55 to 70 with COVID-19, enrolled during active disease. The conserved cysteine and the conserved F or W are not part of the CDR3 here.

cdr3_length	v_call	j_call	cdr3_aa
11	TRBV10-3	TRBJ1-1	AISGWGDTEAF
14	TRBV6-6	TRBJ1-3	ASSSYRGQGRNTIY
13	TRBV7-3	TRBJ1-1	ASSPGEDGNTEAF
12	TRBV3-1/TRBV3-2	TRBJ2-1	ASSLQDSYNEQF
14	TRBV6-2/TRBV6-3	TRBJ1-1	ASSYPTDRMNTEAF
14	TRBV5-4	TRBJ1-2	ASSTEGVRANYGYT
12	TRBV7-9	TRBJ2-5	ASSQPTEGETQY
12	TRBV3-1/TRBV3-2	TRBJ1-1	ASSPGETGGRAF
12	TRBV5-1	TRBJ2-1	ASSWISGDNEQF
13	TRBV2	TRBJ1-3	ASSSDRGPGNTIY
11	TRBV9	TRBJ2-2	ASTSGGTGELF
12	TRBV30	TRBJ1-5	AWSVGQGTQPQH
14	TRBV27	TRBJ2-4	ASSPSLAGGFDIQY
11	TRBV5-4	TRBJ2-7	ASSLDPRNEQY
12	TRBV27	TRBJ2-5	AVGDRESRGTQY
14	TRBV19	TRBJ1-6	ASSIDRSSYLSPLH
11	TRBV19	TRBJ1-2	ASRLSGEGGYT
13	TRBV19	TRBJ2-7	ASRFAQGKSYEQY
10	TRBV2	TRBJ2-3	ASTGRADTQY
14	TRBV3-1/TRBV3-2	TRBJ2-4	ASSQERLLAKNIQY
13	TRBV19	TRBJ2-7	ASSIASGGSYEQY
12	TRBV19	TRBJ1-5	ASGQGRGNQPQH
13	TRBV5-1	TRBJ2-6	ASSYTGAGANVLT
11	TRBV6-5	TRBJ2-1	ASRNPSGHEQF
12	TRBV7-2	TRBJ2-7	ASSLGQGWDEQY
11	TRBV12-3/TRBV12-4	TRBJ1-5	ASSLVQGQPQH
13	TRBV27	TRBJ2-7	ASSLMMGLSYEQY
11	TRBV19	TRBJ1-2	ASSVDRNYGYT
14	TRBV5-1	TRBJ1-1	ASSLLPGGSSTEAF
12	TRBV6-5	TRBJ1-1	ASSPSDRAKEAF
11	TRBV12-3/TRBV12-4	TRBJ1-2	ASSLVGTYGYT
13	TRBV3-1/TRBV3-2	TRBJ2-7	ASSQLDRGGYEQY
11	TRBV10-3	TRBJ1-2	AISLQGNYGYT
11	TRBV3-1/TRBV3-2	TRBJ1-1	ASSQGLRTEAF
11	TRBV3-1/TRBV3-2	TRBJ2-7	ASSHATSGEQY
10	TRBV13	TRBJ1-2	ASSRTGSGYT
13	TRBV5-5	TRBJ2-1	ASSLRDSSYNEQF
15	TRBV7-3	TRBJ2-3	ASSRAGGGLSADTQY
11	TRBV27	TRBJ2-2	ASSKDRGGELF
12	TRBV16	TRBJ2-1	ASSQANRGNEQF
13	TRBV27	TRBJ2-7	ASSADRGPHNKQY
14	TRBV4-1	TRBJ1-4	ASSHLQGFDVEKLF
14	TRBV7-9	TRBJ2-1	ASSRLAGGDYNEQF
12	TRBV19	TRBJ1-2	ASRPTGALNGYT
10	TRBV19	TRBJ1-2	ASSPHRYGYT
13	TRBV7-2	TRBJ1-5	ASSLGGLSNQPQH
15	TRBV18	TRBJ2-2	ASSPDSIGLFTGELF
12	TRBV18	TRBJ1-2	ASSPPVRDNGYT
9	TRBV5-1	TRBJ2-5	ASKQGETQY
13	TRBV6-5	TRBJ1-6	ASTRGGPDNSPLH
15	TRBV6-1	TRBJ1-5	ASSGRGGGTSNQPQH
11	TRBV11-3	TRBJ2-1	ASSLSSYNEQF
12	TRBV19	TRBJ2-7	ASSRQVRSYEQY
13	TRBV9	TRBJ2-3	ASSPGGSSTDTQY
13	TRBV19	TRBJ1-6	ASSSIQGANSPLH